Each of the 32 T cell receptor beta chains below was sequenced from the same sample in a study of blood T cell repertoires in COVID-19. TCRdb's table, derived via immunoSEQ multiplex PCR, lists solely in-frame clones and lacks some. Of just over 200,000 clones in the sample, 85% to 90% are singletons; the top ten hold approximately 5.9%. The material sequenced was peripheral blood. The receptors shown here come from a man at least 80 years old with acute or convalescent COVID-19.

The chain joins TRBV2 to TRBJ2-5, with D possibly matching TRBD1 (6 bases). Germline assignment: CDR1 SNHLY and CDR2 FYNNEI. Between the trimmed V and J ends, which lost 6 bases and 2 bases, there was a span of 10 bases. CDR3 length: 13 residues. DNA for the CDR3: TGTGCCAGCAGACGGACAGAGCAAGAGACCCAGTACTTC. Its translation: CASRRTEQETQYF.

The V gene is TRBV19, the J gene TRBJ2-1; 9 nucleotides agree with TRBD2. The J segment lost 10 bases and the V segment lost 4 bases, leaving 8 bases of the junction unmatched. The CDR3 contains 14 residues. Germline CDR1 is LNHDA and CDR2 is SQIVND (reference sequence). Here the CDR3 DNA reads TGTGCCAGTAGTAATGGTCTAGCGGGAATAGAGCAGTTCTTC. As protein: CASSNGLAGIEQFF.

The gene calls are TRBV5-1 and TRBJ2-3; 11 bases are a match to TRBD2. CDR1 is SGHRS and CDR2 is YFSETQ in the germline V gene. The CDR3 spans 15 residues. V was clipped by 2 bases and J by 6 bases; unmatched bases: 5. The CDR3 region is CASSFLSGRADTQYF. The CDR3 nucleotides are TGCGCCAGCAGCTTCCTTAGCGGGAGGGCTGATACGCAGTATTTT.

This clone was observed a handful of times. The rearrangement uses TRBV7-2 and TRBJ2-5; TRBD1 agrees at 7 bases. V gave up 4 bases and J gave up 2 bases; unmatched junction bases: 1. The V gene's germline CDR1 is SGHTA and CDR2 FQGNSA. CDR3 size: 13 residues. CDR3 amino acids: CASSSGQQETQYF. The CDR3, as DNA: TGTGCCAGCAGCTCGGGACAGCAAGAGACCCAGTACTTC.

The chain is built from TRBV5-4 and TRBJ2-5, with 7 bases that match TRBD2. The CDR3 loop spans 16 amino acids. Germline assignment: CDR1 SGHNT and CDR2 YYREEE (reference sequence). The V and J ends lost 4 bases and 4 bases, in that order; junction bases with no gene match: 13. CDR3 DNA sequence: TGTGCCAGCAGCGGAGTGGGGGGGGGAAGGTCAGAGACCCAGTACTTC. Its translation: CASSGVGGGRSETQYF.

The CDR3 sequence: CASSQQGPNNQPQHF. The CDR3 DNA reads TGCGCCAGCAGCCAACAGGGGCCCAACAATCAGCCCCAGCATTTT. This rearrangement joins TRBV4-1 to TRBJ1-5; possible D gene TRBD1, 6 bases. V shed 2 bases and J shed 3 bases, with 11 bases lying between them. This CDR3 region has 15 residues. Germline V gene lookup returns CDR1 MGHRA and CDR2 YSYEKL.

This chain's CDR3 is CASGTGNQPQHF. The CDR3 DNA sequence: TGTGCCAGCGGGACAGGAAATCAGCCCCAGCATTTT. V and J are TRBV28 and TRBJ1-5, with 8 nucleotides matching TRBD1. CDR1 and CDR2 from the germline V gene are MDHEN and SYDVKM. This CDR3 has 12 residues. After removal of 8 bases from V and 4 bases from J, the junction contained 1 base not matched to a gene.

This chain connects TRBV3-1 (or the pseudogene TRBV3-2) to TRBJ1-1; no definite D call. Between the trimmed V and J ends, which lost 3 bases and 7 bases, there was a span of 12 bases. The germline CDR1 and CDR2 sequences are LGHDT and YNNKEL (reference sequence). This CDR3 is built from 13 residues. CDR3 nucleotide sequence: TGTGCCAGCAGCCAGAGAGGGATGGTTGAAGCTTTCTTT. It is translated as CASSQRGMVEAFF.

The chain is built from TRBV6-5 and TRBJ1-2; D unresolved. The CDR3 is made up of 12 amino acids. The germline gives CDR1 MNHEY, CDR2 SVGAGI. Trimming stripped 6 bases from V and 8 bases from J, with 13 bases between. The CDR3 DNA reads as TGTGCCAGCAGGCAGACCCCGGGGGGCTACACCTTC. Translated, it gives CASRQTPGGYTF.

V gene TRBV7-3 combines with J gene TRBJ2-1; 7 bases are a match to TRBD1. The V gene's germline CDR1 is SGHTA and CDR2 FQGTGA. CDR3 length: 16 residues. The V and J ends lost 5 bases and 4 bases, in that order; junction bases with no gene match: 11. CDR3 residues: CASSPYPGQEYNEQFF. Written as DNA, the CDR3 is TGTGCCAGCAGCCCGTACCCCGGACAGGAGTACAATGAGCAGTTCTTC.

The CDR3 DNA follows: TGCAGTGCTAACGGACAGGGGTCACAGTTCTTC. Protein: CSANGQGSQFF. This chain connects TRBV20-1 to TRBJ2-1; the match to TRBD1 covers 9 bases. The V gene's germline CDR1 is DFQATT and CDR2 SNEGSKA (reference sequence). The CDR3 spans 11 residues. After removal of 4 bases from V and 13 bases from J, the junction contained 5 bases not matched to a gene.

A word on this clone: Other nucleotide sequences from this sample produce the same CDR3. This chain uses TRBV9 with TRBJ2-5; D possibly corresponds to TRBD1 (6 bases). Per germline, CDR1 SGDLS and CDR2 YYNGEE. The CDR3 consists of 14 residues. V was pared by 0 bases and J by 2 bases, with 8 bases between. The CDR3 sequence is CASSVGTVQETQYF. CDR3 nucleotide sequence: TGTGCCAGCAGCGTAGGGACAGTACAAGAGACCCAGTACTTC.

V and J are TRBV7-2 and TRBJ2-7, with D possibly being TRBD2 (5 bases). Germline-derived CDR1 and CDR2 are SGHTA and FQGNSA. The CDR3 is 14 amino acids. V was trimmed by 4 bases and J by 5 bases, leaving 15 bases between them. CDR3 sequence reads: CASSSRGQAHEQYF. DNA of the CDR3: TGTGCCAGCAGCTCACGAGGGCAGGCCCACGAGCAGTACTTC.

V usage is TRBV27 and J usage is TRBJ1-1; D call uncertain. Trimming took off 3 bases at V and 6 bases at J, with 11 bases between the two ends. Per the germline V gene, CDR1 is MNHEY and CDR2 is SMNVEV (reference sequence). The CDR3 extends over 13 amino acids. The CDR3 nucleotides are TGTGCCAGCAGTTTCCGGGCGGGCGCTGAAGCTTTCTTT. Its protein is CASSFRAGAEAFF.

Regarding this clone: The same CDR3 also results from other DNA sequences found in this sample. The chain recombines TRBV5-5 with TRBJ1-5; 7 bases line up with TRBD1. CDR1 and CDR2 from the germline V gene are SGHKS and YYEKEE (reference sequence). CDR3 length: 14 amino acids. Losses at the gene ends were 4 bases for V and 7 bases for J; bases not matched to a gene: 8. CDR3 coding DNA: TGTGCCAGCAGCCTCGACAGGGTGGACCAGCCCCAGCATTTT. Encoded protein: CASSLDRVDQPQHF. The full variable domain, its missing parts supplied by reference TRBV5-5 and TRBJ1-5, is DAGVTQSPTHLIKTRGQQVTLRCSPISGHKSVSWYQQVLGQGPQFIFQYYEKEERGRGNFPDRFSARQFPNYSSELNVNALLLGDSALYLCASSLDRVDQPQHFGDGTRLSIL.

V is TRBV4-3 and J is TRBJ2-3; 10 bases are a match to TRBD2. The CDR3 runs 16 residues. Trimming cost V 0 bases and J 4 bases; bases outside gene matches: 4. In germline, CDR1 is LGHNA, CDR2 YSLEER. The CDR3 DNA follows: TGCGCCAGCAGCCAAGAGGCTAGCGGGAGTGCAGATACGCAGTATTTT. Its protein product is CASSQEASGSADTQYF.

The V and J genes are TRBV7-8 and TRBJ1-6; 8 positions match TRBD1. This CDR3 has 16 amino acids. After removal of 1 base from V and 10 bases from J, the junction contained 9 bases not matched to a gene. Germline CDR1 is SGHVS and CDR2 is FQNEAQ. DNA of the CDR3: TGTGCCAGCAGCTTAGTAAGCGACAGGGGAAGATCACCCCTCCACTTT. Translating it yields CASSLVSDRGRSPLHF.

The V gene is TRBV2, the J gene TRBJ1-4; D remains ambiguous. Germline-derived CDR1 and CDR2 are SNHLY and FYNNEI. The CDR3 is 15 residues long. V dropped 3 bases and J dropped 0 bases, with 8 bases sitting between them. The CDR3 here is CASSEWRATNEKLFF. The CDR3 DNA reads TGTGCCAGCAGTGAGTGGCGGGCAACTAATGAAAAACTGTTTTTT.

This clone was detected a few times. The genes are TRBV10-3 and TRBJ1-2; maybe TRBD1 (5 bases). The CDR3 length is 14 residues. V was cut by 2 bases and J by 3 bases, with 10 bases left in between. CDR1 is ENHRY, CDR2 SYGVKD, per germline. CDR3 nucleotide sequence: TGTGCCATCAGTGAGCTCCTAGGGGACTATGGCTACACCTTC. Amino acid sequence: CAISELLGDYGYTF.

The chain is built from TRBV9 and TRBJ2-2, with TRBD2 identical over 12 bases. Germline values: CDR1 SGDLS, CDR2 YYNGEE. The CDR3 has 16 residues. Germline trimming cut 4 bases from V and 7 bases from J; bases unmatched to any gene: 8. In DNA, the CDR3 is TGTGCCAGCAGCCCACGACTAGCGGGAGAGGTCGGGGAGCTGTTTTTT. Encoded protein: CASSPRLAGEVGELFF.

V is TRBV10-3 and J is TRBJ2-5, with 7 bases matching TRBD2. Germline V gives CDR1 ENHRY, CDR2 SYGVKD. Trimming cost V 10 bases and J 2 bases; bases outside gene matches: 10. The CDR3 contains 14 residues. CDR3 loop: CATKAGEGQETQYF. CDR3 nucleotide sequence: TGTGCCACGAAGGCGGGAGAAGGGCAAGAGACCCAGTACTTC.

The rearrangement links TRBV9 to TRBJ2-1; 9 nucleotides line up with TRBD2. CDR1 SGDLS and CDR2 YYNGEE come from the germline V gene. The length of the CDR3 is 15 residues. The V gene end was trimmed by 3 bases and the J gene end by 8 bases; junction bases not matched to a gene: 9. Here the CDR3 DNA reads TGTGCCAGCAGCGGGTTAGCGGGAGTAGTAGATGAGCAGTTCTTC. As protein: CASSGLAGVVDEQFF. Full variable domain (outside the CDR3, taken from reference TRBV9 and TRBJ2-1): DSGVTQTPKHLITATGQRVTLRCSPRSGDLSVYWYQQSLDQGLQFLIQYYNGEERAKGNILERFSAQQFPDLHSELNLSSLELGDSALYFCASSGLAGVVDEQFFGPGTRLTVL.

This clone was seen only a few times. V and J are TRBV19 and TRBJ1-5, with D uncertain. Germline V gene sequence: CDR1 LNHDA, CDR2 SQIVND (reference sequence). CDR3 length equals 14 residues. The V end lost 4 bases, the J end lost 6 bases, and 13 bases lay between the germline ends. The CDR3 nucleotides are TGTGCCAGTAGTACTGGACTAGTGGGTCAGCCCCAGCATTTT. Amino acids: CASSTGLVGQPQHF.

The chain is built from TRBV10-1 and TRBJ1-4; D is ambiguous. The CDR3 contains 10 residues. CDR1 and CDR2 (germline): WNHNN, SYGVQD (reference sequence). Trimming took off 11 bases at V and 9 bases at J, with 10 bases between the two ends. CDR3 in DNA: TGCGCCGGAGGGAACCAAAAACTGTTTTTT. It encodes CAGGNQKLFF.

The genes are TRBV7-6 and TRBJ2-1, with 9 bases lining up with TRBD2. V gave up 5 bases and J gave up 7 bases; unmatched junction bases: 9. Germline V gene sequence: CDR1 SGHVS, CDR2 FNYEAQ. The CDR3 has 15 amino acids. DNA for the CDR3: TGTGCCAGCAGCGCTATAGCGCTAGCGGGAAATGAGCAGTTCTTC. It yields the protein CASSAIALAGNEQFF.

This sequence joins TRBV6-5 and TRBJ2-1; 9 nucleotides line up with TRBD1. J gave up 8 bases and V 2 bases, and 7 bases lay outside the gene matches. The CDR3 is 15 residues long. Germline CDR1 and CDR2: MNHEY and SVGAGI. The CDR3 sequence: CASSYPGTGSDEQFF. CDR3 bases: TGTGCCAGCAGTTACCCCGGGACAGGGTCGGATGAGCAGTTCTTC.

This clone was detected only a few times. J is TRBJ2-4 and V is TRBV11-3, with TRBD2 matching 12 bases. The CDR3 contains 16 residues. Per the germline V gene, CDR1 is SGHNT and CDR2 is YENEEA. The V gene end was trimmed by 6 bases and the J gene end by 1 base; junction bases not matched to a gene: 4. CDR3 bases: TGTGCCAGCAGACCCGGGACTAGCGGGGCCAAAAACATTCAGTACTTC. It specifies CASRPGTSGAKNIQYF.

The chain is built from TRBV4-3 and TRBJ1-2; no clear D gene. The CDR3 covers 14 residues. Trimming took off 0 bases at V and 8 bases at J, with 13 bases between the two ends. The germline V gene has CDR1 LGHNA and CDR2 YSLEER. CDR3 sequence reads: CASSQDIGTGGYTF. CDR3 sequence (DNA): TGCGCCAGCAGCCAAGATATCGGTACCGGGGGCTACACCTTC.

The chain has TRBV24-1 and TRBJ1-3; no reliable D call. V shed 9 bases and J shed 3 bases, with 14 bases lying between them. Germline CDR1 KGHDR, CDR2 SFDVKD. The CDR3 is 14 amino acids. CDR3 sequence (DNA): TGTGCCACCCCCCAGAAGGAGGATGGAAACACCATATATTTT. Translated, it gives CATPQKEDGNTIYF.

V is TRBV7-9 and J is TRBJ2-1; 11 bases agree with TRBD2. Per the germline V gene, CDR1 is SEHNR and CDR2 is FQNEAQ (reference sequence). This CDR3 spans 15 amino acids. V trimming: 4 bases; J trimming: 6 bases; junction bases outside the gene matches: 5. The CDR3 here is CASSSWLAGGNEQFF. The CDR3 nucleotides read TGTGCCAGCAGCTCCTGGCTAGCGGGAGGCAATGAGCAGTTCTTC.

The CDR3 DNA is TGTGCCAGCAGTGACCCACCCCCGACGCGGAGCACTAGCTCCTACAATGAGCAGTTCTTC. This sequence encodes CASSDPPPTRSTSSYNEQFF. This chain links TRBV6-4 with TRBJ2-1; weak D call: TRBD2 (5 bases). This CDR3 has 20 amino acids. V lost 2 bases, J lost 0 bases, and 23 bases lay in between. Per the germline V gene, CDR1 is MRHNA and CDR2 is SNTAGT.

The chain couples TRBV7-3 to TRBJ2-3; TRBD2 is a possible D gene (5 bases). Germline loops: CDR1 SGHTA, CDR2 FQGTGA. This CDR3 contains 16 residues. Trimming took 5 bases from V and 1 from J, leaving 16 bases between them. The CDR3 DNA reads TGTGCCAGCAGCCAAGGGTTGGACTGGCGCACAGATACGCAGTATTTT. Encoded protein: CASSQGLDWRTDTQYF.